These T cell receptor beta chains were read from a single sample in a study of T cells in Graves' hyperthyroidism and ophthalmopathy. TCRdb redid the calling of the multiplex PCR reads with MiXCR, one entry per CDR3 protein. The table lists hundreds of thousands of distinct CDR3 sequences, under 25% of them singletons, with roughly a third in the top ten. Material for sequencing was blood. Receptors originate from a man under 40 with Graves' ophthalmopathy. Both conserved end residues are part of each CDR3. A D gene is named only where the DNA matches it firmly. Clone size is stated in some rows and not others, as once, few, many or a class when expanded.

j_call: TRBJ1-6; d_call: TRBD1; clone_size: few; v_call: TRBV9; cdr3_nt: TGTGCCAGCAGCGTGGGACAGGGCGTTAATTCACCCCTCCACTTT; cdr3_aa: CASSVGQGVNSPLHF
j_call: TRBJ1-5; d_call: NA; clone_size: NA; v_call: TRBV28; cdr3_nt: TGTGCCAGCAGTTTACAGGGCCCCCAGCATTTT; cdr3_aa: CASSLQGPQHF
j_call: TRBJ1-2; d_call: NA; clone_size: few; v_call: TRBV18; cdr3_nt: TGTGCCAGCTCACCACCGGTCGCAGGGACATTGGGTGGCTACACCTTC; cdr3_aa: CASSPPVAGTLGGYTF
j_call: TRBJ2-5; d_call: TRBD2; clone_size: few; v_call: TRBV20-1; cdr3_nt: TGCAGTGCTACCGGTCCCTGGTCTAGCGGGAGGAGGATTGGGGAGACCCAGTACTTC; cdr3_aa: CSATGPWSSGRRIGETQYF
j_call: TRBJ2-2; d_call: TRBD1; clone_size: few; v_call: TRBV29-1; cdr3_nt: TGCAGCGCCGGGACAGGGGGAACCGGGGAGCTGTTTTTT; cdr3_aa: CSAGTGGTGELFF
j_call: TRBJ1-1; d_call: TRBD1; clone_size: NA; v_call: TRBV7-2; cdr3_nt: TGTGCCAGCAGCATAGACAGGGGGCAAGGTGCTTTCTTT; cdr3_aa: CASSIDRGQGAFF
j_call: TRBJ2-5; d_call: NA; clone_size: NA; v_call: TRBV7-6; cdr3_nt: TGTGCCAGCAGCTTAGAGCCCCAAGAGACCCAGTACTTC; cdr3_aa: CASSLEPQETQYF
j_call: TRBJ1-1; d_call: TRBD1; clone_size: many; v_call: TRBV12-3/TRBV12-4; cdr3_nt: TGTGCCAGCAGTGTCACAGGGGGAAGGAGCACTGAAGCTTTCTTT; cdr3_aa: CASSVTGGRSTEAFF
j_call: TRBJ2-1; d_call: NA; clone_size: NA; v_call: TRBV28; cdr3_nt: TGTGCCAGCAGACACCGTATGACCCCCTCCAATGAGCAGTTCTTC; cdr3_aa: CASRHRMTPSNEQFF
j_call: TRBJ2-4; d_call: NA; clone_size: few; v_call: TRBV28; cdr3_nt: TGTGCCAGCAGTTTACCGGACAGACAAAACATTCAGTACTTC; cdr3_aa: CASSLPDRQNIQYF
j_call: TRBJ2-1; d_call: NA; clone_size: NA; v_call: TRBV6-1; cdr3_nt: TGTGCCAGCAGCTCTCAGCGTACCTACAATGAGCAGTTCTTC; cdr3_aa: CASSSQRTYNEQFF
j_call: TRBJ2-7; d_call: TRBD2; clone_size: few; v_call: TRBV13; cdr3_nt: TGTGCCAGCAGCCGAGCCTCTAGCGGGAGTCTCGAGCAGTACTTC; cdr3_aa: CASSRASSGSLEQYF
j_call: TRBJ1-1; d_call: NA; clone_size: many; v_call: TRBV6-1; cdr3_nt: TGTGCCAGCAGTGAAATTAGGCAGCGAAACACTGAAGCTTTCTTT; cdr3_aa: CASSEIRQRNTEAFF
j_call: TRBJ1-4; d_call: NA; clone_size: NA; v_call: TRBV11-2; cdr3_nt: TGTGCCAGCAGCCGCTCGGGAGGGTCTAATGAAAAACTGTTTTTT; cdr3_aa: CASSRSGGSNEKLFF
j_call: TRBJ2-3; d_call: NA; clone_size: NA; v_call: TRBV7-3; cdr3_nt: TGTGCCAGCAGCTTAGGTCTACCTGGCACAGATACGCAGTATTTT; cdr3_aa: CASSLGLPGTDTQYF
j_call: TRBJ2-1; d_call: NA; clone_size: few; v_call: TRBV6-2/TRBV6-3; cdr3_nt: TGTGCCAGCAGTTACTCGAGGACTGGCGGGCACAATGAGCAGTTCTTC; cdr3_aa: CASSYSRTGGHNEQFF
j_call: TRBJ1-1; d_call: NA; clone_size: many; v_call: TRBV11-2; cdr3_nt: TGTGCCAGCAGCAGAGGGACCGCTCGGGGCACTGAAGCTTTCTTT; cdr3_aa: CASSRGTARGTEAFF
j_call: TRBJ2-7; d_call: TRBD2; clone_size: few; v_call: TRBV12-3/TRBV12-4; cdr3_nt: TGTGCCAGCCAAACTAGCGGTACGGACGAGCAGTACTTC; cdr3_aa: CASQTSGTDEQYF
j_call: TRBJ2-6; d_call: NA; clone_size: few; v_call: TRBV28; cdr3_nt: TGTGCCAGCAGTTTGGGGGACGGCCCGGGCTCTGGGGCCAACGTCCTGACTTTC; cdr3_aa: CASSLGDGPGSGANVLTF
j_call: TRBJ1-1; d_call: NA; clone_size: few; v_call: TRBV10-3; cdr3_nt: TGTGCCATCAGTGAGGTGGTTCGGGGGGTTACGGCTTTCTTT; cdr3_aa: CAISEVVRGVTAFF
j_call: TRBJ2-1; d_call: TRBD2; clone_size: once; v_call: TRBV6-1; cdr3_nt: TGTGCCAGCAGTGCGTCGGTGGGAGGGCGAGACAATGAGCAGTTCTTC; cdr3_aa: CASSASVGGRDNEQFF
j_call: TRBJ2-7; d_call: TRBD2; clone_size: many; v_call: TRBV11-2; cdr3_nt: TGTGCCAGCAGCTTAGGGGGCGGGAGCTCCTACGAGCAGTACTTC; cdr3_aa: CASSLGGGSSYEQYF
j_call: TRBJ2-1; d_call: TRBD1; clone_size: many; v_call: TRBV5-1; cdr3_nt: TGCGCCAGCAGCTTGGGCTGGGGACAGGGATCCTACAATGAGCAGTTCTTC; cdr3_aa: CASSLGWGQGSYNEQFF
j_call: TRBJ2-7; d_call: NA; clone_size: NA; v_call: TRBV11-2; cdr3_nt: TGTGCCAGCAGCTTACAAGGCTCCGAGGATTCCGAGCAGTACTTC; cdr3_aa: CASSLQGSEDSEQYF
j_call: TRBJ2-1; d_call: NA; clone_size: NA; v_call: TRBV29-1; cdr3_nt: TGCAGTGTCGCGGTTTCCTACAATGAGCAGTTCTTC; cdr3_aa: CSVAVSYNEQFF
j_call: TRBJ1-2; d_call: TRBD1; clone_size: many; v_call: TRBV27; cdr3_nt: TGTGCCAGCAGTTTGGACCGGGACAGGGCTTTGAGACCAAGTGGCTACACCTTC; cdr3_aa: CASSLDRDRALRPSGYTF
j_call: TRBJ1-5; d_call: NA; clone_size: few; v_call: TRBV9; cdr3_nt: TGTGCCAGCAGCGTAGTGGAACAGCTTTATAGCAATCAGCCCCAGCATTTT; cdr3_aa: CASSVVEQLYSNQPQHF
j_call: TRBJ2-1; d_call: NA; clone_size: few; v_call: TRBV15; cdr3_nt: TGTGCCACCAGCGGTTTAGACTACAATGAGCAGTTCTTC; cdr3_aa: CATSGLDYNEQFF
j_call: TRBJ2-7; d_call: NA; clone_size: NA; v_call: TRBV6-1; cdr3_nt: TGTGCCAGCAGGGACGGAGGAATTCTGTCCGAGCAGTACTTC; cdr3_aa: CASRDGGILSEQYF
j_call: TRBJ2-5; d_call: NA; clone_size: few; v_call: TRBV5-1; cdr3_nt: TGCGCCAGCAGCACCACAGAGGCTGGCGAGACCCAGTACTTC; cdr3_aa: CASSTTEAGETQYF
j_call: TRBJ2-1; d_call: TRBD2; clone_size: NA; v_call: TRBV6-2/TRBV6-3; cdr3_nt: TGTGCCAGCAAAAGAGGCCTAGCGGGAGGGCTCCACAATGAGCAGTTCTTC; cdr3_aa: CASKRGLAGGLHNEQFF
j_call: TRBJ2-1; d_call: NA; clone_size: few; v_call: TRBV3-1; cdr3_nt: TGTGCCAGCAGCCAAGAGGGGGGCCAGGGGAATGAGCAGTTCTTC; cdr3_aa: CASSQEGGQGNEQFF
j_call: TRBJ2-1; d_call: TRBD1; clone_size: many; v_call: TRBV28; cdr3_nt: TGTGCCAGCAGTTACGACAGGGCCCTTAACAATGAGCAGTTCTTC; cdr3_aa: CASSYDRALNNEQFF
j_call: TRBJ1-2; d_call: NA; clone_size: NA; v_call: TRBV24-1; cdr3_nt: TGTGCCACCAGTGATTCCGACAGTAATTTTAACTATGGCTACACCTTC; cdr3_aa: CATSDSDSNFNYGYTF
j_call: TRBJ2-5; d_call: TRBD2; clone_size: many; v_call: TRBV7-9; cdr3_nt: TGTGCCAGCAGCGGTTGGGAGCGGGAGTCAGAGACCCAGTACTTC; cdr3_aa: CASSGWERESETQYF
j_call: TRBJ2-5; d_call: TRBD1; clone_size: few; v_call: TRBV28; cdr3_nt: TGTGCCAGCAGGGGACAGGGGCGGGAGACCCAGTACTTC; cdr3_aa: CASRGQGRETQYF
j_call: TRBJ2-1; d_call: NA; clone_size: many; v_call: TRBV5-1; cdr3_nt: TGCGCCAGCAGCCCCGGAGGGCAGGAGCAGTTCTTC; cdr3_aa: CASSPGGQEQFF
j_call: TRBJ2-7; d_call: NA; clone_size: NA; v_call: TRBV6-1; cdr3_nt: TGTGCCAGCAGTGAAGCCCACGGCAGGACCTACTCCTACGAGCAGTACTTC; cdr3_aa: CASSEAHGRTYSYEQYF
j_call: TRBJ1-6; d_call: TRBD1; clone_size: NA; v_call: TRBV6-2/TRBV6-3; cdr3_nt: TGTGCCAGCAGTTTTACGACAGGGCATTCACCCCTCCACTTT; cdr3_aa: CASSFTTGHSPLHF
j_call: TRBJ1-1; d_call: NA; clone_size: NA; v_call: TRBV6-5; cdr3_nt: TGTGCCAGCAGTTACGGGGGCTCTGAAGCTTTCTTT; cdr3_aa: CASSYGGSEAFF
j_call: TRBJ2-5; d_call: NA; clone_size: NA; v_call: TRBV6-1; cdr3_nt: TGTGCCAGCAGAGCTTCAGGGGTCGCTACCCAGTACTTC; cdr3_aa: CASRASGVATQYF
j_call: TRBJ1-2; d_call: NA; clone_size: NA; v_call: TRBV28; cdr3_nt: TGTGCCTGCAGTTCCTTATCGTTTGGCTACACCTTC; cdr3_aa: CACSSLSFGYTF
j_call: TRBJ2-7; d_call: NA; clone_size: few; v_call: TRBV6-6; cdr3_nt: TGTGCCAGCAGTTACAGCTCCCCGGGACTCCCCTCCTACGAGCAGTACTTC; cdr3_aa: CASSYSSPGLPSYEQYF
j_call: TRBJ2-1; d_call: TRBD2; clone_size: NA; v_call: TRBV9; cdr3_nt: TGTGCCAGCAGCGGCGGGACTAGCGGGAGGGGGGATGAGCAGTTCTTC; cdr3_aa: CASSGGTSGRGDEQFF
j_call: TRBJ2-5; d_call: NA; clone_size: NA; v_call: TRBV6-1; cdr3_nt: TGTGCCAGCAACCCAGGGGGGAGCTGGGAGACCCAGTACTTC; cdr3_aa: CASNPGGSWETQYF